The entry below describes one T cell receptor (beta chain). TCRdb itself ran the RT-PCR reads through MiXCR, one entry per CDR3 protein. The data contain approximately 520,000 distinct CDR3 sequences, 15% to 20% of them seen just once; the ten biggest clones take up less than 4%. The sample belongs to a study of response to subunit inactivated influenza vaccine. The receptor's source is a man aged 45 to 75 who received an inactivated influenza vaccine. The sample in question was CD4+ T cells sorted from PBMCs, obtained around 25 months after vaccination.

The CDR3: CASSIYTGVEQYF. DNA for the CDR3: TGTGCCAGCAGCATCTATACAGGGGTCGAGCAGTACTTC. The chain has TRBV7-9 and TRBJ2-7; 7 nucleotides line up with TRBD1. Germline V gives CDR1 SEHNR, CDR2 FQNEAQ (reference sequence). CDR3 length equals 13 residues. V was pared by 5 bases and J by 6 bases, with 7 bases of the junction left unmatched.